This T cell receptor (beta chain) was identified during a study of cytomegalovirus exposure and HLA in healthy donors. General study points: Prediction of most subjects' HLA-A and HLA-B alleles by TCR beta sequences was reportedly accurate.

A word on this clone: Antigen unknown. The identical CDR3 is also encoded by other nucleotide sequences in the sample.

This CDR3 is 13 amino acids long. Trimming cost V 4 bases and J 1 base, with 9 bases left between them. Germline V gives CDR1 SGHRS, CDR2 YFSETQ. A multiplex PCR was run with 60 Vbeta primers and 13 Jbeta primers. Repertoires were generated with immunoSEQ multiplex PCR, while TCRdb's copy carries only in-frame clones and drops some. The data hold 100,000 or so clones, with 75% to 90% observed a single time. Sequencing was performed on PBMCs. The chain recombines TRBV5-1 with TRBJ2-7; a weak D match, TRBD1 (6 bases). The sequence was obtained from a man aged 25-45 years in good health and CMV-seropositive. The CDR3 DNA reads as TGCGCCAGCAGCCTGGACAGATCCTACGAGCAGTACTTC. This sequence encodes CASSLDRSYEQYF. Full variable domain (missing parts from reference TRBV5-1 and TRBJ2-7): KAGVTQTPRYLIKTRGQQVTLSCSPISGHRSVSWYQQTPGQGLQFLFEYFSETQRNKGNFPGRFSGRQFSNSRSEMNVSTLELGDSALYLCASSLDRSYEQYFGPGTRLTVT.